The 5 T cell receptor beta chains reported below all come from one sample, sequenced in a study of cytomegalovirus exposure and HLA in healthy donors. The PCR made use of 60 Vbeta and 13 Jbeta primers. The repertoire was sequenced with immunoSEQ multiplex PCR; TCRdb's copy has only in-frame clones and lacks some. The sample records more than 95,000 clones, approximately 86% being singletons. The sequenced material came from PBMCs. Source of these receptors: a man aged 18 to 30 in good health and CMV-seronegative.

This clone occurred once. This chain links TRBV29-1 with TRBJ2-5; a weak D match, TRBD1 (6 bases). CDR3 size: 11 residues. V lost 8 bases and J 5 bases, leaving 12 bases between the germline ends. Per germline, CDR1 SQVTM and CDR2 ANQGSEA. CDR3 amino acids: CSTVQGETQYF. CDR3 nucleotide sequence: TGCAGCACCGTTCAGGGGGAGACCCAGTACTTC.

This chain connects TRBV11-3 to TRBJ1-2; tentative D call: TRBD1 (5 bases). Germline V lookup: CDR1 SGHNT, CDR2 YENEEA. V was cut by 3 bases and J by 8 bases, with 13 bases left in between. There are 13 residues in the CDR3. Written as DNA, the CDR3 is TGTGCCAGCAGCTTTAGTGGGGCAGAAGGCTACACCTTC. Translation: CASSFSGAEGYTF.

The chain recombines TRBV4-3 with TRBJ2-7; 10 bases fit TRBD2. This CDR3 is built from 19 residues. V dropped 0 bases and J dropped 2; count of bases not matched to a gene: 13. Germline values: CDR1 LGHNA, CDR2 YSLEER. CDR3 nucleotide sequence: TGCGCCAGCAGCCAAGATGGGCTAGCGGGAGCCGAAGACCCCTACGAGCAGTACTTC. Amino acids: CASSQDGLAGAEDPYEQYF.

The chain couples TRBV29-1 to TRBJ1-2; D might be TRBD1 (6 bases). From germline, CDR1 is SQVTM and CDR2 ANQGSEA. The CDR3 runs 13 residues. Trimming took off 7 bases at V and 4 bases at J, with 16 bases between the two ends. CDR3 in amino acids: CSAATARGYGYTF. CDR3 sequence (DNA): TGCAGCGCCGCAACAGCCAGGGGCTATGGCTACACCTTC.

This sequence joins TRBV11-1 and TRBJ2-1; possibly TRBD1 for D (5 bases). The CDR3 length is 15 residues. V was pared by 1 base and J by 5 bases, with 12 bases between. Per the germline V gene, CDR1 is SGHAT and CDR2 is FQDESV (reference sequence). The CDR3 reads CASSLGAGFNNEQFF. In DNA form, the CDR3 reads TGTGCCAGCAGCTTAGGGGCAGGGTTCAACAATGAGCAGTTCTTC.